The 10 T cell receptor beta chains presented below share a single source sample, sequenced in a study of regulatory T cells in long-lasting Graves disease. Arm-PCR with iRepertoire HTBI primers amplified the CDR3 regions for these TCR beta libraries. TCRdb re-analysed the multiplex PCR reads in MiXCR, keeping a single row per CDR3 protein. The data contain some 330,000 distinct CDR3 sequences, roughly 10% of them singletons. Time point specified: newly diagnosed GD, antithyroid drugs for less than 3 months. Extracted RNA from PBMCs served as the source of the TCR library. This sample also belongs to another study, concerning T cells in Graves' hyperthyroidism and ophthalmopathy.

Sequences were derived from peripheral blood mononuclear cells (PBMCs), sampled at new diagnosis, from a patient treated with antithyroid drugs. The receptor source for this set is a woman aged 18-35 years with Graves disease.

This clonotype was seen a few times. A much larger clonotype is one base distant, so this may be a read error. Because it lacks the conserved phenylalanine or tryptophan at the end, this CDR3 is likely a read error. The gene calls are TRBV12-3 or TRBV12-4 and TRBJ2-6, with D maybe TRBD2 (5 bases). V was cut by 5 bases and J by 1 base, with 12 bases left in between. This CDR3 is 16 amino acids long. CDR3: CASSQHGVSGANVLTS. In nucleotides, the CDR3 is TGTGCCAGCAGTCAGCACGGGGTATCTGGGGCCAACGTCCTGACTTCC.

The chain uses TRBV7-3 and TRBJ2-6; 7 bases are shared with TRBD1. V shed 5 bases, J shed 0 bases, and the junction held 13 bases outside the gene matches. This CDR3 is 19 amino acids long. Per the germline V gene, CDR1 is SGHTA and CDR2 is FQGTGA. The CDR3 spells CASSRLGDRVYSGANVLTF. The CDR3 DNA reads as TGTGCCAGCAGCCGTCTGGGAGACAGGGTGTACTCTGGGGCCAACGTCCTGACTTTC.

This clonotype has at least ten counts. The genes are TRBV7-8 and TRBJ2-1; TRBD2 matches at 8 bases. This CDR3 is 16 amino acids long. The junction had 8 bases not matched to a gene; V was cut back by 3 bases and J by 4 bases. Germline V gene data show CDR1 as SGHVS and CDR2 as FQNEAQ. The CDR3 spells CASSFFGTRKYNEQFF. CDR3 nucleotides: TGTGCCAGCAGCTTCTTCGGGACTAGGAAATACAATGAGCAGTTCTTC.

The CDR3: CASSFYALSTDTQYF. CDR3 DNA sequence: TGTGCCAGCAGTTTTTATGCATTGTCCACAGATACGCAGTATTTT. J is TRBJ2-3 and V is TRBV27; no definite D call. Trimming took 3 bases from V and 2 from J, leaving 12 bases between them. The V gene's germline CDR1 is MNHEY and CDR2 SMNVEV (reference sequence). The CDR3 consists of 15 residues.

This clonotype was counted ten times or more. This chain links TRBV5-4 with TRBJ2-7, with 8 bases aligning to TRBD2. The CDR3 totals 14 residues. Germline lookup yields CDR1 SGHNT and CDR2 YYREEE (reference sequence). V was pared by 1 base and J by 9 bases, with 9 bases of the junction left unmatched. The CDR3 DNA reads TGTGCCAGCAGCTTGAAGGGGACTAGAAGTCCGCAGTACTTC. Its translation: CASSLKGTRSPQYF.

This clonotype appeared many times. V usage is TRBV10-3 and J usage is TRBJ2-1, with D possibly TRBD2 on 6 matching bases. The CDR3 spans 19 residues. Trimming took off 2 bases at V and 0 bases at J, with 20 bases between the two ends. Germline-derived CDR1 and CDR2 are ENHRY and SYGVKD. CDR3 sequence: CAISETDPGLLNSYNEQFF. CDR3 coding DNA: TGTGCCATCAGTGAGACGGATCCGGGACTTCTAAACTCCTACAATGAGCAGTTCTTC.

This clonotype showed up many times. CDR3 bases: TGTGCCAGTACGACAGGGGGCATGAACACTGAAGCTTTCTTT. It encodes CASTTGGMNTEAFF. The J gene is TRBJ1-1, the V gene TRBV19, with 10 bases that match TRBD1. V gave up 7 bases and J gave up 0 bases; unmatched junction bases: 2. Germline CDR1 reads LNHDA; CDR2 reads SQIVND (reference sequence). This CDR3 has 14 residues.

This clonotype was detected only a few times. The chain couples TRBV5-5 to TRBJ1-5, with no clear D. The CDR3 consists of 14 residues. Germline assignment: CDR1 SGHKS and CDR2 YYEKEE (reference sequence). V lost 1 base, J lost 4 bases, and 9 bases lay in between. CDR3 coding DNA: TGTGCCAGCAGCTTGATATGGGTAAATCAGCCCCAGCATTTT. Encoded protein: CASSLIWVNQPQHF.

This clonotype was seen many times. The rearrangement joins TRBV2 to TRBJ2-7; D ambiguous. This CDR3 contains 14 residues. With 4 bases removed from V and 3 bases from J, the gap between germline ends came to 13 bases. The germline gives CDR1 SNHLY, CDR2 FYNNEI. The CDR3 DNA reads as TGTGCCAGCAGTGTCGATCCAGAAGACTACGAGCAGTACTTC. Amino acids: CASSVDPEDYEQYF.

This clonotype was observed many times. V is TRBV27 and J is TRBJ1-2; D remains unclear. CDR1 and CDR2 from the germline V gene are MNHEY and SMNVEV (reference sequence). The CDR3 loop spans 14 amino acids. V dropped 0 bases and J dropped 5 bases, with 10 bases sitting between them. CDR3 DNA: TGTGCCAGCAGTTTATCGTCGCGTCGGTATGGCTACACCTTC. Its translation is CASSLSSRRYGYTF.